This TCR beta chain originates from a study of blood T cell repertoires in COVID-19 (dated by TCRdb to between 2020 and 2021). Turning to the overall study: Collaborator samples came from the United States, Italy and Spain and covered acute and convalescent phases of COVID-19. The material from the prospective study consisted of cDNA or gDNA derived from T cells, B-cell-depleted T cells, or PBMCs. The dataset comprised deeply sampled blood TCRbeta repertoires from subjects exposed to, actively infected with, or recovered from COVID-19. A freely available public database, intended as a resource for researchers studying the immune response to SARS-CoV-2, is where the repertoires were released. The samples were drawn from the first 160 participants of the ongoing ImmuneRACE study and from 1,254 subjects provided by 6 global collaborators. The sample metadata nearly always contained a de-identified subject ID, COVID-19 status, age in years and sex. Where available, HLA class I and class II types were obtained from metadata supplied by the sample provider rather than from assay-based typing. The paper's findings and limits, for the study overall: The quantity of clinical and demographic metadata differed by source and by participant and was supplied without curation.

Whole blood was collected in K2EDTA tubes by collaborating institutions according to the institutions' own protocols. For TCRbeta analysis, collaborators shipped samples in one of three forms: frozen whole blood, isolated PBMCs, or DNA extracted from either of those sample types. The count of this clone is one. There is no known antigen for this receptor. There are no base qualities to consult, and no much larger clone falls within one base. The CDR3 covers 15 residues, taking in both the cysteine and the phenylalanine. Kept here is only the CDR3 DNA, which spans 45 bases and is read in frame from base 1. CDR1 and CDR2 are read off the germline V gene (reference sequence) as MNHEY and SMNVEV. The germline V and J ends show losses of 6 bases and 1 base respectively, and no gene match explains 8 bases of the junction. TCRbeta CDR3 regions were amplified from genomic DNA using the immunoSEQ Assay, a bias-controlled multiplex PCR. The original pipeline was this. The number of nucleated cells in each sample was estimated from the amplification of reference gene primers within the assay. To quantify the absolute abundance of each unique TCRbeta CDR3 rearrangement, sequence reads were collapsed and filtered. For each sample, productive Simpson clonality was calculated by taking the square root of Simpson's diversity index across productive rearrangements. What TCRdb holds here is the immuneACCESS table cut down to in-frame rearrangements. Part of the clones is not present; checked against another copy, under half of the missing clones reflect an unresolved V gene, and the others are unexplained. The DNA gave D and trimming, while V, J and clone size come from that table. Recorded for this sample are some 87,000 clones; about four fifths of them occurred a single time. The top ten constitute about 20% of the sample.

Sequencing used peripheral blood. The sequence came from a woman older than 75 with active or convalescent COVID-19. The sequence links TRBV27 to TRBJ1-2; 7 bases in between match TRBD1. The DNA sequence is as follows: TGTGCCAGCAGCATACAGGGGACCCATAACTATGGCTACACCTTC. It is translated as CASSIQGTHNYGYTF.